What follows are 26 T cell receptor beta chains derived from one specimen sequenced in a study of cytomegalovirus exposure and HLA in healthy donors. The PCR employed 60 Vbeta primers together with 13 Jbeta primers. Clones were sequenced by immunoSEQ multiplex PCR, and TCRdb holds only the in-frame ones, with some missing. The table shows 110,000 or so clones, with about 80% occurring only once. The sample taken for sequencing was PBMCs. Receptor source: a man aged 40-50 years in good health and CMV-seropositive.

The chain couples TRBV7-2 to TRBJ1-1; unclear D gene. Per the germline V gene, CDR1 is SGHTA and CDR2 is FQGNSA. Deletions cut 2 bases from V and 5 bases from J, with 12 bases between. This CDR3 region has 14 residues. The CDR3 spells CASSLLVAGTEAFF. As DNA, the CDR3 is TGTGCCAGCAGCTTATTGGTGGCGGGGACTGAAGCTTTCTTT.

The V call is TRBV30, the J call TRBJ1-3; 7 bases map to TRBD1. Trimming at V came to 5 bases and at J to 0 bases, leaving 16 bases not matched to a gene. Germline CDR1 GTSNPN, CDR2 SVGIG (reference sequence). The CDR3 is 18 residues long. CDR3 coding DNA: TGTGCCTGGGGTCCACAGGGGAGAGGGAGTAGCTCTGGAAACACCATATATTTT. The encoded protein is CAWGPQGRGSSSGNTIYF.

This clone has more than one count but fewer than ten. The gene calls are TRBV5-6 and TRBJ1-1; unclear D gene. This CDR3 contains 15 residues. The germline CDR1 and CDR2 sequences are SGHDT and YYEEEE. Deletions cut 7 bases from V and 1 base from J, with 17 bases between. The CDR3 sequence: CASRRRPFGNTEAFF. In nucleotides, the CDR3 is TGTGCCAGCCGCCGGCGGCCATTCGGGAACACTGAAGCTTTCTTT.

The J gene is TRBJ2-1, the V gene TRBV7-2; the D gene is possibly TRBD1 (6 bases). This CDR3 spans 14 amino acids. The germline V and J ends were trimmed by 0 bases and 8 bases, with 11 bases remaining between them. The germline gives CDR1 SGHTA, CDR2 FQGNSA. CDR3 protein: CASSLAGARDEQFF. CDR3 sequence (DNA): TGTGCCAGCAGCTTAGCGGGGGCGCGCGATGAGCAGTTCTTC.

J is TRBJ1-4 and V is TRBV7-9; D unclear. Germline V gene data show CDR1 as SEHNR and CDR2 as FQNEAQ (reference sequence). The CDR3 spans 15 residues. The V end was cut by 1 base, the J end by 8 bases, with 14 bases between. Written as DNA, the CDR3 is TGTGCCAGCAGCTTAGGTTTAGGGTTAGCGGAAAAACTGTTTTTT. This encodes CASSLGLGLAEKLFF.

The chain links TRBV27 to TRBJ1-3; a weak D match, TRBD1 (6 bases). This CDR3 comprises 17 residues. Looked up from germline, CDR1 is MNHEY and CDR2 is SMNVEV (reference sequence). V dropped 6 bases and J dropped 4 bases, with 22 bases sitting between them. The CDR3 DNA reads TGTGCCAGCAGCTCGGGGGGCAGGGGATTAGGAGGAAACACCATATATTTT. Amino acid sequence: CASSSGGRGLGGNTIYF.

The chain recombines TRBV4-3 with TRBJ2-3; TRBD2 matches at 13 bases. Per the germline V gene, CDR1 is LGHNA and CDR2 is YSLEER. CDR3 size: 16 residues. Trimming took 4 bases from V and 6 from J; bases not matched to a gene: 7. CDR3 bases: TGCGCCAGCAGCCGAGAACTAGCGGGGGGGCAGGATACGCAGTATTTT. This translates into CASSRELAGGQDTQYF.

The chain links TRBV7-7 to TRBJ1-4; D is unclear. The CDR3 length is 13 residues. Germline V lookup: CDR1 SSHAT, CDR2 FNYEAQ (reference sequence). The CDR3 is CERVGITNEKLFF. The DNA of the CDR3 is TGTGAGAGGGTAGGTATCACTAATGAAAAACTGTTTTTT.

This chain links TRBV5-1 with TRBJ2-1; D remains unclear. The germline V gene has CDR1 SGHRS and CDR2 YFSETQ. Trimming shortened V by 6 bases and J by 0 bases, and 13 bases separated the two germline ends. CDR3 length equals 15 residues. CDR3 nucleotides: TGCGCCAGCACGCTTGACTTTAGCTCCTACAATGAGCAGTTCTTC. Translation gives CASTLDFSSYNEQFF.

The chain is built from TRBV7-6 and TRBJ2-1; possible D gene TRBD1, 6 bases. Germline V CDR1 and CDR2: SGHVS, FNYEAQ. This CDR3 comprises 14 residues. V gave up 4 bases and J gave up 5 bases, with 12 bases separating them. CDR3: CASSSRRTDNEQFF. The CDR3 DNA follows: TGTGCCAGCAGCTCGAGACGGACAGACAATGAGCAGTTCTTC.

The chain links TRBV7-2 to TRBJ1-1; a weak D match, TRBD1 (5 bases). The germline gives CDR1 SGHTA, CDR2 FQGNSA. This CDR3 comprises 17 residues. Trimming pared 3 bases from V and 2 bases from J, leaving 19 bases between. The CDR3 sequence: CASSFLSFRETNTEAFF. Written as DNA, the CDR3 is TGTGCCAGCAGCTTTCTGAGTTTCAGGGAAACAAACACTGAAGCTTTCTTT.

Written as DNA, the CDR3 is TGTGCCAGCTCATCCCGGACAGGGGAGACTGAAGCTTTCTTT. Translated, it gives CASSSRTGETEAFF. The rearrangement joins TRBV18 to TRBJ1-1; 9 bases align to TRBD1. Germline assignment: CDR1 KGHSH and CDR2 LQKENI. V shed 5 bases, J shed 5 bases, and the junction held 6 bases outside the gene matches. CDR3 size: 14 residues.

There are a few counts of this clone. The genes are TRBV10-2 and TRBJ1-1; D unresolved. Trimming shortened V by 6 bases and J by 0 bases, and 2 bases separated the two germline ends. Per the germline V gene, CDR1 is WSHSY and CDR2 is SAAADI. This CDR3 is 11 amino acids long. DNA of the CDR3: TGCGCCAGCAGCATGAACACTGAAGCTTTCTTT. Translating gives CASSMNTEAFF.

The chain uses TRBV21-1 and TRBJ2-2; TRBD2, as called in the table, went unchecked against the DNA. TRBV21-1 is reported as a pseudogene. The CDR3 loop spans 17 amino acids. The chain's CDR3 is CASSKDLAGGDTGELFF. For the CDR3, the DNA is TGTGCCAGCAGCAAAGATCTAGCGGGAGGGGACACCGGGGAGCTGTTTTTT.

The rearrangement uses TRBV7-3 and TRBJ1-1; D might be TRBD1 (5 bases). Germline V gene data show CDR1 as SGHTA and CDR2 as FQGTGA. The CDR3 covers 16 residues. V lost 5 bases, J lost 3 bases, and 19 bases lay in between. CDR3 DNA: TGTGCCAGCAGCCAAGGGGCGGGAGGGGTTCACACTGAAGCTTTCTTT. Its protein is CASSQGAGGVHTEAFF. The full variable domain, completed using reference TRBV7-3 and TRBJ1-1, is GAGVSQTPSNKVTEKGKYVELRCDPISGHTALYWYRQSLGQGPEFLIYFQGTGAADDSGLPNDRFFAVRPEGSVSTLKIQRTERGDSAVYLCASSQGAGGVHTEAFFGQGTRLTVV.

This chain links TRBV5-8 with TRBJ2-1; TRBD2 is a possible D gene (5 bases). Per the germline V gene, CDR1 is SGHTS and CDR2 is YDEGEE. Trimming took 0 bases from V and 9 from J, leaving 10 bases between them. The length of the CDR3 is 13 residues. CDR3 loop: CASSLDGMAEQFF. The CDR3 DNA is TGTGCCAGCAGCTTGGACGGGATGGCTGAGCAGTTCTTC.

The gene calls are TRBV7-8 and TRBJ2-7, with D possibly matching TRBD2 (6 bases). The germline CDR1 and CDR2 sequences are SGHVS and FQNEAQ. This CDR3 spans 13 amino acids. V lost 5 bases and J lost 6, with 14 bases in between. DNA of the CDR3: TGTGCCAGCAGCCCGATACTAGCAGGCGAGCAGTACTTC. It is translated as CASSPILAGEQYF.

V and J are TRBV28 and TRBJ1-5; 8 bases fit TRBD1. The CDR3 extends over 14 amino acids. Per the germline V gene, CDR1 is MDHEN and CDR2 is SYDVKM. Losses at the gene ends were 6 bases for V and 7 bases for J; bases not matched to a gene: 8. The CDR3 spells CASRTQGAEQPQHF. The CDR3 nucleotides are TGTGCCAGCAGGACTCAGGGGGCAGAGCAGCCCCAGCATTTT. Full variable domain (outside the CDR3, taken from reference TRBV28 and TRBJ1-5): DVKVTQSSRYLVKRTGEKVFLECVQDMDHENMFWYRQDPGLGLRLIYFSYDVKMKEKGDIPEGYSVSREKKERFSLILESASTNQTSMYLCASRTQGAEQPQHFGDGTRLSIL.

The V and J genes are TRBV19 and TRBJ1-1, with D maybe TRBD1 (6 bases). V was pared by 7 bases and J by 1 base, with 13 bases between. In germline, CDR1 is LNHDA, CDR2 SQIVND (reference sequence). The length of the CDR3 is 14 residues. Here the CDR3 reads CASILQGANTEAFF. The CDR3, as DNA: TGTGCCAGTATTTTACAGGGCGCGAACACTGAAGCTTTCTTT.

DNA of the CDR3: TGTGCCAGCAGCTTTTACCCAGGGGGCCATAGATCAAACCACGATGAGCAGTTCTTC. Translation: CASSFYPGGHRSNHDEQFF. The chain recombines TRBV7-3 with TRBJ2-1; 8 nucleotides agree with TRBD1. Germline V gene sequence: CDR1 SGHTA, CDR2 FQGTGA. This CDR3 is 19 amino acids long. The junction had 21 bases not matched to a gene; V was cut back by 3 bases and J by 8 bases.

In this sample, this clone turned up a few times. V gene TRBV7-3 combines with J gene TRBJ2-5; unclear D gene. V was cut by 0 bases and J by 2 bases, with 10 bases left in between. The length of the CDR3 is 15 residues. The V gene's germline CDR1 is SGHTA and CDR2 FQGTGA. The CDR3 nucleotides are TGTGCCAGCAGCTTAACTAGCCAGCAACAAGAGACCCAGTACTTC. Its protein is CASSLTSQQQETQYF.

The chain uses TRBV11-2 and TRBJ2-3; unclear D gene. This CDR3 has 12 residues. V lost 4 bases to trimming and J lost 3 bases, with 5 bases between them. Germline CDR1 reads SGHAT; CDR2 reads FQNNGV. The CDR3 region is CASSSNTDTQYF. CDR3 DNA sequence: TGTGCCAGCAGCTCTAATACAGATACGCAGTATTTT.

V gene TRBV30 combines with J gene TRBJ2-5; D is uncertain. The J call is uncertain, as TRBJ2-7 better fits the DNA end. Germline-derived CDR1 and CDR2 are GTSNPN and SVGIG (reference sequence). The CDR3 length is 12 residues. DNA for the CDR3: TGTGCCTGGAGTTCGAAAGCCTACGAGCAGTACTTC. Its protein product is CAWSSKAYEQYF.

The genes are TRBV10-2 and TRBJ2-7; no clear D gene. Germline CDR1 reads WSHSY; CDR2 reads SAAADI. The length of the CDR3 is 14 residues. Trimming removed 5 bases at V and 3 bases at J, with 14 bases between. DNA of the CDR3: TGCGCCAGCAGTCCCCCCAAGCTATACTACGAGCAGTACTTC. It is translated as CASSPPKLYYEQYF.

This rearrangement joins TRBV13 to TRBJ1-1, with 9 bases that match TRBD1. Germline V lookup: CDR1 PRHDT, CDR2 FYEKMQ (reference sequence). The CDR3 totals 15 residues. V shed 5 bases and J 5 bases; nucleotides not matched to a gene: 9. CDR3: CASSPQGAKGTEAFF. Here the CDR3 DNA reads TGTGCCAGCAGCCCACAGGGGGCCAAGGGAACTGAAGCTTTCTTT.

CDR3 residues: CASSFSGGPSQYF. The CDR3 DNA is TGTGCCAGCAGCTTCAGCGGGGGGCCTAGCCAGTACTTC. The chain carries TRBV28 and TRBJ2-7, with TRBD2 matching over 9 bases. Per germline, CDR1 MDHEN and CDR2 SYDVKM. Trimming cost V 6 bases and J 10 bases; bases outside gene matches: 10. The CDR3 has 13 residues. The full variable domain, rest sourced from reference TRBV28 and TRBJ2-7, is DVKVTQSSRYLVKRTGEKVFLECVQDMDHENMFWYRQDPGLGLRLIYFSYDVKMKEKGDIPEGYSVSREKKERFSLILESASTNQTSMYLCASSFSGGPSQYFGPGTRLTVT.